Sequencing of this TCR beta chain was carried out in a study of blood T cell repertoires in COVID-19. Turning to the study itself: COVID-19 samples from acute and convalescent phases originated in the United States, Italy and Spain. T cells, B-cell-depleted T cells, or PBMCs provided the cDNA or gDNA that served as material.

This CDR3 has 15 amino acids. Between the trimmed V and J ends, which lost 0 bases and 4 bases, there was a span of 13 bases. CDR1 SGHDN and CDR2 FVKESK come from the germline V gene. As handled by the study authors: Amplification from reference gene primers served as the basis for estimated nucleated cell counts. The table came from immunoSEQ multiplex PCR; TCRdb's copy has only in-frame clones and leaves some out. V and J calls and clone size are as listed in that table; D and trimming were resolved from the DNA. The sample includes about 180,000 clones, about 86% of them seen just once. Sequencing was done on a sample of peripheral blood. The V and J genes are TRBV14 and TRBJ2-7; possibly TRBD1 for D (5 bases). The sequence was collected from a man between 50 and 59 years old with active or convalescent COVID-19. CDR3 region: CASSQEWQTGYEQYF. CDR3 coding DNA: TGTGCCAGCAGCCAAGAGTGGCAAACAGGATACGAGCAGTACTTC.